In this sample, the clone carrying this T cell receptor beta chain turned up many times. This sample was included in a study of breast tumors, draining lymph nodes, adjacent tissues. Axillary draining lymph nodes of breast cancer patients supplied the node samples. Germline assignment: CDR1 MNHEY and CDR2 SMNVEV (reference sequence). The CDR3 has 14 amino acids. V shed 3 bases and J shed 7 bases, with 12 bases lying between them. In TCRdb, the multiplex PCR reads were re-called with MiXCR into one record per CDR3 protein. The sample yields under 250,000 distinct CDR3 sequences, about 30% seen once. This rearrangement joins TRBV27 to TRBJ1-4; the D is unclear. The sequence derives from a female donor with breast cancer. Some clones in this sample may be carry-over from other donors' samples. The source material was axillary lymph node tissue. DNA of the CDR3: TGTGCCAGCAGTTTGCTGGGGATAGGTGAAAAACTGTTTTTT. Protein: CASSLLGIGEKLFF.